This T cell receptor beta chain originates from a study of cytomegalovirus exposure and HLA in healthy donors. Primers included in the PCR were 60 Vbeta and 13 Jbeta primers. Method: immunoSEQ multiplex PCR; TCRdb's copy keeps in-frame clones and lacks some. The sample lists more than 85,000 clones, 76% occurring once. Donors likely had unrecorded immune exposures despite being nominally healthy when sampled. Details on this clone: Its antigen is unidentified.

Findings of the study overall: Fewer N-insertions (relative to the roughly 700-donor mean) were reportedly seen in an Asian-associated ancestry cluster in a later analysis. A missense variant in DCLRE1C was later tied to TCR beta V- and J-gene trimming.

The CDR3 loop spans 15 amino acids. This sequence originates from a man aged 30 to 45 in good health and CMV-seropositive. The rearrangement uses TRBV21-1 and TRBJ1-1; the listed D gene, TRBD1, was not tested against the DNA. TRBV21-1 has pseudogene status. Sequenced material: PBMCs. CDR3 sequence reads: CASSKEGAVNTEAFF. As DNA, the CDR3 is TGTGCCAGCAGCAAAGAGGGGGCGGTCAACACTGAAGCTTTCTTT.